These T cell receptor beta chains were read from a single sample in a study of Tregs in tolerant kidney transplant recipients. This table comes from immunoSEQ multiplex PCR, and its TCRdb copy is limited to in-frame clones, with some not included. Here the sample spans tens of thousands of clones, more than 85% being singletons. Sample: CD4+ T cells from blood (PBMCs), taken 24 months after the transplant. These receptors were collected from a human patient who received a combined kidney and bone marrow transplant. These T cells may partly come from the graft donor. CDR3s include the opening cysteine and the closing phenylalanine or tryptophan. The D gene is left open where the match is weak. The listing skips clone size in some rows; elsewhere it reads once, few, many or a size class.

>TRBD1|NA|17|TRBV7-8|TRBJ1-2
TGTGCCAGCAGCTTAGCGGTGACAGGGGGCTATAGCTATGGCTACACCTTC
CASSLAVTGGYSYGYTF
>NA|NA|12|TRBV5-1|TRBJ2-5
TGCGCCAGCAAGGGAGCACGAGAGACCCAGTACTTC
CASKGARETQYF
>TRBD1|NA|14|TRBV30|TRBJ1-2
TGTGCCTGGAGTGTCCACAGGGGATGGCGAGGCTACACCTTC
CAWSVHRGWRGYTF
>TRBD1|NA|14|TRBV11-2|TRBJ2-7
TGTGCCAGCAGCTTAAGGACAGGGTGGTACGAGCAGTACTTC
CASSLRTGWYEQYF
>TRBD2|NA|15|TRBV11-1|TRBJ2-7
TGTGCCAGCAGCTTAGCTGGCGGGAGTACCCACGAGCAGTACTTC
CASSLAGGSTHEQYF
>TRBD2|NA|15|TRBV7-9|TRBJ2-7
TGTGCCAGCAGCTTAGCGGGAGGGCCAACTTTCGAGCAGTACTTC
CASSLAGGPTFEQYF
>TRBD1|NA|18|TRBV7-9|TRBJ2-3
TGTGCCAGCAGCTCAGCCAAGGGACAGGGGGCCTCGTGGGATACGCAGTATTTT
CASSSAKGQGASWDTQYF
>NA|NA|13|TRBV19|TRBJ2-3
TGTGCCACTAGACTAACAGGGAGAGGTACGCAGTATTTT
CATRLTGRGTQYF
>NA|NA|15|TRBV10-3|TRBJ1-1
TGTGCCATCAGTGAATCGGACCTACGGGGCACTGAAGCTTTCTTT
CAISESDLRGTEAFF
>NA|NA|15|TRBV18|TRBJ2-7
TGTGCCAGCTCGCCTCCGGGACTGGAAACCTACGAGCAGTACTTC
CASSPPGLETYEQYF
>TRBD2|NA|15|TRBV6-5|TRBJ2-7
TGTGCCAGCAGTTACTCCGGGACTAGCTCCTACGAGCAGTACTTC
CASSYSGTSSYEQYF
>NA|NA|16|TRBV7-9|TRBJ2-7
TGTGCCAGCAGCTTAGGGGCAGGCCTTCTTTCCTACGAGCAGTACTTC
CASSLGAGLLSYEQYF
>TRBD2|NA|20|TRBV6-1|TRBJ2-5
TGTGCCAGCAGTGAATCCGCTAGCGGGAGGCTACCTCTGAAGCGGGAGACCCAGTACTTC
CASSESASGRLPLKRETQYF
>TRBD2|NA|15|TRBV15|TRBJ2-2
TGTGCCACCAGCAGAGTGGCGGGAGTGGGCGGGGAGCTGTTTTTT
CATSRVAGVGGELFF
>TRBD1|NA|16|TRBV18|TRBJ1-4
TGTGCCAGCTCACCAATCCAAGGACAGGGCTCTGAAAAACTGTTTTTT
CASSPIQGQGSEKLFF
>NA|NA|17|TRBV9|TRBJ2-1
TGTGCCAGCAGCGTAGTATCTAGGGGCTACTCCTACAATGAGCAGTTCTTC
CASSVVSRGYSYNEQFF
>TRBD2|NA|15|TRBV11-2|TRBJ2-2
TGTGCCAGCAGTTCGGGACTAGCTGGCACCGGGGAGCTGTTTTTT
CASSSGLAGTGELFF
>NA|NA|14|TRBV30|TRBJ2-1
TGTGCCTGGACCTCAGGAAGCTCCTACAATGAGCAGTTCTTC
CAWTSGSSYNEQFF
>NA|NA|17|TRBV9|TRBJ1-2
TGTGCCAGCAGCGTAGAACCCAATCCCGGGGGGTTCTATGGCTACACCTTC
CASSVEPNPGGFYGYTF
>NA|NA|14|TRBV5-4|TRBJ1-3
TGTGCCAGCAGCTTTCAATCGTCCGGGAACACCATATATTTT
CASSFQSSGNTIYF
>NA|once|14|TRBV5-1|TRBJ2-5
TGCGCCAGCAGCTTGGATTCGAGATGGGAGACCCAGTACTTC
CASSLDSRWETQYF
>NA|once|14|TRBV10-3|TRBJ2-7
TGTGCCATCACCCCAGACAGAATCTCCTACGAGCAGTACTTC
CAITPDRISYEQYF
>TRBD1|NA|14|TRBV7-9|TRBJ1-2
TGTGCCAGCAGCTTGGACAGGGGCCACTATGGCTACACCTTC
CASSLDRGHYGYTF
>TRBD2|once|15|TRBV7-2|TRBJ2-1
TGTGCCAGCAGCCGGGGACTAGCTATGTACAATGAGCAGTTCTTC
CASSRGLAMYNEQFF
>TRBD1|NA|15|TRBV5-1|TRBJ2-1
TGCGCCAGCAGCCCGGGACAGGGGTCCTACAATGAGCAGTTCTTC
CASSPGQGSYNEQFF
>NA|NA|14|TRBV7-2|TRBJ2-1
TGTGCCAGCAGCTTTATGGGGAGCTACAATGAGCAGTTCTTC
CASSFMGSYNEQFF
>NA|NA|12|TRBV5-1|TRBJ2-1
TGCGCCAGCAGCTTCACATACAATGAGCAGTTCTTC
CASSFTYNEQFF
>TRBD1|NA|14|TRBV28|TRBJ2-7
TGTGCCAGCAGTTTATGGACAGGGTTTTTCGAGCAGTACTTC
CASSLWTGFFEQYF
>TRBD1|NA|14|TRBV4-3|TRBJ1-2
TGCGCCAGCAGCCAAGACAGGGGGAACTATGGCTACACCTTC
CASSQDRGNYGYTF
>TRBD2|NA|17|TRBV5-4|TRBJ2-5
TGTGCCAGCAGCTTGGCGGCTAGCGGGGGCCCGAGGGAGACCCAGTACTTC
CASSLAASGGPRETQYF
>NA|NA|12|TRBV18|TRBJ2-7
TGTGCCAGCTCACCTAGCTCCTACGAGCAGTACTTC
CASSPSSYEQYF
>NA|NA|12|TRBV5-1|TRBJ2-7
TGCGCCAGCAGCTTGTCACGAGACGAGCAGTACTTC
CASSLSRDEQYF
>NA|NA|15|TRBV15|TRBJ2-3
TGTGCCACCAGCAGGCCCATGGGCGGGCGGCTTACGCAGTATTTT
CATSRPMGGRLTQYF
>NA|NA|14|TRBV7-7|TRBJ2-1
TGTGCCAGCAGCTTAGAACTAGCAAGCAATGAGCAGTTCTTC
CASSLELASNEQFF
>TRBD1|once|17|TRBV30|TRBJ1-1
TGTGCCTGGAAAGCTGACGGGACAGGGAAAAGGGACACTGAAGCTTTCTTT
CAWKADGTGKRDTEAFF
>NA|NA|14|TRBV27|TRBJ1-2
TGTGCCAGCAGTTTAAAATCGGGAAACTATGGCTACGCCTTC
CASSLKSGNYGYAF
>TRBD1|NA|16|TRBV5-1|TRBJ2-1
TGCGCCAGCAGCTTGGAAGAGAGACAGGGTTGGAATGAGCAGTTCTTC
CASSLEERQGWNEQFF
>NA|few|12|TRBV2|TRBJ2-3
TGTGCCAGCAGTGGGAGGGAAGATACGCAGTATTTT
CASSGREDTQYF
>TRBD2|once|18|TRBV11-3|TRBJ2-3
TGTGCCAGCAGCTCTACCCTTGTGAGGGGCGGGAGTACAGATACGCAGTATTTT
CASSSTLVRGGSTDTQYF
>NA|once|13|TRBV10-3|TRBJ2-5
TGTGCCATCAGTGAGCGAGGGGGAGAGACCCAGTACTTC
CAISERGGETQYF
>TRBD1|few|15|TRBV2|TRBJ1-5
TGTGCCAGCAGCCCCGGGACAGGTCCAAATCAGCCCCAGCATTTT
CASSPGTGPNQPQHF
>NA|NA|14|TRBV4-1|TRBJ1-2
TGCGCCAGCAGCCACCCGATTCAGGGCCCTGGCTACACCTTC
CASSHPIQGPGYTF